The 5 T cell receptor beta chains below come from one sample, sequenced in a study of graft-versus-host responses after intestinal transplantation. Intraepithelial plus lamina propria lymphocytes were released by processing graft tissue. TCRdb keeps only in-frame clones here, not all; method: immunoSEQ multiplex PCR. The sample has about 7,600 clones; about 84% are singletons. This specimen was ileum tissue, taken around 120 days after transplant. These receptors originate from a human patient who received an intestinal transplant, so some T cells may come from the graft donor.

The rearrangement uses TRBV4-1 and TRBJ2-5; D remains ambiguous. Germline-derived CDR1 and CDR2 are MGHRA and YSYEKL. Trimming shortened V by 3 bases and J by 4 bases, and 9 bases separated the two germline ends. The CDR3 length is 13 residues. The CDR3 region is CASSHTPRETQYF. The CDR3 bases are TGCGCCAGCAGCCATACCCCCCGAGAGACCCAGTACTTC.

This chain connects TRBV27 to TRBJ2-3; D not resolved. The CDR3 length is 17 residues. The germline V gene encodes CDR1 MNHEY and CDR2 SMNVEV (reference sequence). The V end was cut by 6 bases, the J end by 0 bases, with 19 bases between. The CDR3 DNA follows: TGTGCCAGCAGACGGAATGGAAACCCGACTAGCACAGATACGCAGTATTTT. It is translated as CASRRNGNPTSTDTQYF.

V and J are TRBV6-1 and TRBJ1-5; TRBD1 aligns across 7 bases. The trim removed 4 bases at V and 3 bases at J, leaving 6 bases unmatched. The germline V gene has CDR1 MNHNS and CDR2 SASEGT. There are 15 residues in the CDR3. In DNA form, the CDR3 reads TGTGCCAGCAGTGTAGGCACAGGGGTCAATCAGCCCCAGCATTTT. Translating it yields CASSVGTGVNQPQHF.

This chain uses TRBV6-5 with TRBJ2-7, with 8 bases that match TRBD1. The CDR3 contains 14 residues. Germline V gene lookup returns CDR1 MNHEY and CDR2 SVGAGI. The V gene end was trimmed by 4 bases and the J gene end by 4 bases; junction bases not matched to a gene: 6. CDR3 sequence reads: CASSFQGALYEQYF. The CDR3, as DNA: TGTGCCAGCAGTTTTCAGGGGGCGCTATACGAGCAGTACTTC.

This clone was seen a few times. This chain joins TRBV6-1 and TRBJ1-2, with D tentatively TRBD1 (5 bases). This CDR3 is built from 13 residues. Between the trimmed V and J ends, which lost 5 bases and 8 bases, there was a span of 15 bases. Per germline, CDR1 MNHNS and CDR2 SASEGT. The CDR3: CASSPQGGGGYTF. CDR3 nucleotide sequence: TGTGCCAGCAGTCCCCAGGGCGGGGGGGGCTACACCTTC.